Shown below are 10 T cell receptor beta chains from a single sample sequenced in a study of relationships among human T cell subsets. Naive plus transitional T cells were isolated with anti-CD45RA microbeads from pooled CD4+ and CD8+ T cells. From mRNA, alpha and beta CDR3 regions were amplified using semiquantitative ARM-PCR. ARM-PCR used tagged nested gene-specific primers, then communal superprimers for exponential amplification. One entry per CDR3 protein, called by TCRdb with MiXCR from the multiplex PCR reads. Of over 7,000 distinct CDR3 sequences listed, 55% to 75% are singletons. Sequenced material: naive and transitional (CD45RA+) T cells sorted from blood. The origin of the receptors is a man aged 40-55 years in good health.

The J gene is TRBJ2-3, the V gene TRBV11-2; TRBD2 is a possible D gene (7 bases). Germline V gives CDR1 SGHAT, CDR2 FQNNGV. CDR3 length: 15 amino acids. Trimming shortened V by 3 bases and J by 2 bases, and 12 bases separated the two germline ends. Written as DNA, the CDR3 is TGTGCCAGCAGCTTGACGGGGGGCACCACAGATACGCAGTATTTT. This codes for CASSLTGGTTDTQYF. Variable domain in full (rest from reference TRBV11-2 and TRBJ2-3): EAGVAQSPRYKIIEKRQSVAFWCNPISGHATLYWYQQILGQGPKLLIQFQNNGVVDDSQLPKDRFSAERLKGVDSTLKIQPAKLEDSAVYLCASSLTGGTTDTQYFGPGTRLTVL.

A word on this clonotype: Relative to the germline gene, one junction end is altered; a read error may explain this. This chain joins TRBV12-3 or TRBV12-4 and TRBJ2-7; no firm D call. The CDR3 runs 13 residues. CDR3 sequence reads: CASSLALLFERYF. The CDR3 DNA sequence: TGTGCCAGCAGTTTAGCGCTCCTGTTCGAGCGGTACTTC.

The chain carries TRBV5-1 and TRBJ2-1; 7 positions match TRBD1. Germline-derived CDR1 and CDR2 are SGHRS and YFSETQ. The CDR3 is 14 residues long. The V gene end was trimmed by 5 bases and the J gene end by 4 bases; junction bases not matched to a gene: 6. DNA for the CDR3: TGCGCCAGCAGGAACCGGGACAGTTACAATGAGCAGTTCTTC. Residues: CASRNRDSYNEQFF.

The chain combines TRBV27 with TRBJ1-5, with D perhaps TRBD1 (6 bases). Trimming removed 1 base from V and 7 bases from J, with 8 bases in between. The CDR3 consists of 13 residues. Germline CDR1 is MNHEY and CDR2 is SMNVEV (reference sequence). The CDR3 loop reads CASSLFGGQPQHF. Here the CDR3 DNA reads TGTGCCAGCAGTTTATTCGGGGGCCAGCCCCAGCATTTT.

This clonotype was seen just once. J is TRBJ2-3 and V is TRBV5-8, with D possibly TRBD1 on 5 matching bases. This CDR3 contains 16 residues. Trimming removed 5 bases at V and 2 bases at J, with 18 bases between. Germline V gives CDR1 SGHTS, CDR2 YDEGEE. CDR3 sequence: CASRFEGYRSTDTQYF. CDR3 DNA sequence: TGTGCCAGCAGGTTCGAAGGTTACAGGTCCACAGATACGCAGTATTTT.

The rearrangement links TRBV28 to TRBJ2-6; a possible D gene is TRBD1 (6 bases). This CDR3 has 17 amino acids. CDR1 and CDR2 from the germline V gene are MDHEN and SYDVKM. Trimming cost V 5 bases and J 4 bases, with 18 bases left between them. CDR3 residues: CASSNRVMGSGANVLTF. The CDR3 DNA is TGTGCCAGCAGTAACAGGGTCATGGGTTCCGGGGCCAACGTCCTGACTTTC. Complete variable domain (other parts from reference TRBV28 and TRBJ2-6): DVKVTQSSRYLVKRTGEKVFLECVQDMDHENMFWYRQDPGLGLRLIYFSYDVKMKEKGDIPEGYSVSREKKERFSLILESASTNQTSMYLCASSNRVMGSGANVLTFGAGSRLTVL.

The CDR3 spells CASSLLLAGDYEQYF. The CDR3 DNA is TGTGCCAGCAGCTTATTACTAGCGGGGGACTACGAGCAGTACTTC. The rearrangement links TRBV11-2 to TRBJ2-7; 11 nucleotides line up with TRBD2. Looked up from germline, CDR1 is SGHAT and CDR2 is FQNNGV. The V segment lost 2 bases and the J segment 3 bases; nucleotides outside the gene matches: 3. CDR3 length equals 15 residues.

The chain uses TRBV24-1 and TRBJ1-1; D is ambiguous. Trimming shortened V by 3 bases and J by 6 bases, and 16 bases separated the two germline ends. The CDR3 is made up of 15 amino acids. Germline V gene sequence: CDR1 KGHDR, CDR2 SFDVKD. This CDR3 is CATSDTGSERSEAFF. CDR3 nucleotides: TGTGCCACCAGTGATACCGGCTCGGAGCGGTCTGAAGCTTTCTTT.

This rearrangement joins TRBV28 to TRBJ1-2; D remains unclear. The V and J ends lost 2 bases and 5 bases respectively, with 6 bases between them. In germline, CDR1 is MDHEN, CDR2 SYDVKM. The CDR3 is made up of 12 amino acids. For the CDR3, the DNA is TGTGCCAGCAGTTTACAGGAGTATGGCTACACCTTC. Translation gives CASSLQEYGYTF.

The chain couples TRBV28 to TRBJ2-1; 10 bases fit TRBD2. The germline V gene encodes CDR1 MDHEN and CDR2 SYDVKM. Trimming at V came to 11 bases and at J to 5 bases, leaving 9 bases not matched to a gene. This CDR3 comprises 14 residues. The CDR3 DNA reads TGTGCCGGAGAGAGCGGGGGGGTAAACAATGAGCAGTTCTTC. Protein product: CAGESGGVNNEQFF. Looking up the rest from reference TRBV28 and TRBJ2-1 gives the full variable domain: DVKVTQSSRYLVKRTGEKVFLECVQDMDHENMFWYRQDPGLGLRLIYFSYDVKMKEKGDIPEGYSVSREKKERFSLILESASTNQTSMYLCAGESGGVNNEQFFGPGTRLTVL.